This TCR beta chain was observed in a study of CD8+CD57+ T cells in acquired aplastic anemia. The CDR3 loop spans 15 amino acids. J was trimmed by 14 bases and V by 5 bases; bases with no gene match: 17. Per germline, CDR1 SEHNR and CDR2 FQNEAQ (reference sequence). About this clonotype itself: Its target is not known.

An expansion of CD8+CD57+ cells by flow cytometry had been shown in patients chosen for sequencing. Prior therapy had not been administered to any patient at the time of blood sampling. Researchers used genomic DNA as the template to profile TCR beta VDJ and CDR3. TCRdb re-derived calls from the reads in MiXCR, one entry per CDR3 protein. The sample consists of approximately 250,000 distinct CDR3 sequences, roughly 82% of them appearing once. Broader study findings: Simpson's diversity of CD8+ cells was not significantly different in patients compared with controls.

This TCR derives from a human donor with aplastic anemia. The chain links TRBV7-9 to TRBJ1-2; 10 bases map to TRBD1. Sample: sorted CD4+, CD8+, or CD8+CD57+ T cells (not recorded which) from PBMCs. In nucleotides, the CDR3 is TGTGCCAGCAGCCTCCGGGACAGGGGACCAGATACGCAGACCTTC. Amino acid sequence: CASSLRDRGPDTQTF.